A single sample is the source of the 4 T cell receptor beta chains below, sequenced in a study of lymphopenia after photon versus proton radiotherapy. Here immunoSEQ multiplex PCR was the method, and the copy in TCRdb shows in-frame clones only, minus some. This sample has 65,000 to 70,000 clones, with around 90% found just once. The material was peripheral blood, obtained from a patient treated with photon-based radiotherapy. The receptor source for this set is a woman between 70 and 85 years old with pancreatic cancer.

This clone showed up just once. The chain links TRBV5-1 to TRBJ2-4; TRBD2 matches 8 bases. Germline V gene data show CDR1 as SGHRS and CDR2 as YFSETQ. With 4 bases clipped from V and 8 bases from J, the junction kept 2 bases outside the gene matches. This CDR3 contains 12 residues. The CDR3 loop reads CASSREGDIQYF. CDR3 DNA sequence: TGCGCCAGCAGCCGGGAGGGGGACATTCAGTACTTC.

CDR3 coding DNA: TGTGCCAGCAGCTTACAGGGGAATGCCCAGCCCCAGCATTTT. As protein: CASSLQGNAQPQHF. The gene calls are TRBV7-2 and TRBJ1-5; D is possibly TRBD1 (6 bases). The V gene lost 2 bases and the J gene lost 7 bases, with 12 bases spanning the gap. The CDR3 loop spans 14 amino acids. Germline V gene data show CDR1 as SGHTA and CDR2 as FQGNSA.

The V gene is TRBV9, the J gene TRBJ2-3, with TRBD2 as a possible D gene (5 bases). This CDR3 contains 15 residues. Germline loops: CDR1 SGDLS, CDR2 YYNGEE. V lost 2 bases and J lost 5, with 15 bases in between. CDR3 residues: CASSVAPRTGDTQYF. CDR3 nucleotides: TGTGCCAGCAGCGTCGCCCCTCGGACTGGAGATACGCAGTATTTT.

The genes are TRBV5-1 and TRBJ2-7; TRBD1 matches 7 bases. The CDR3 sequence is 13 residues long. Germline trimming cut 7 bases from V and 3 bases from J; bases unmatched to any gene: 7. Germline values: CDR1 SGHRS, CDR2 YFSETQ. Here the CDR3 DNA reads TGCGCCAGCGGAATGGACAGGAGCTACGAGCAGTACTTC. Protein sequence: CASGMDRSYEQYF.